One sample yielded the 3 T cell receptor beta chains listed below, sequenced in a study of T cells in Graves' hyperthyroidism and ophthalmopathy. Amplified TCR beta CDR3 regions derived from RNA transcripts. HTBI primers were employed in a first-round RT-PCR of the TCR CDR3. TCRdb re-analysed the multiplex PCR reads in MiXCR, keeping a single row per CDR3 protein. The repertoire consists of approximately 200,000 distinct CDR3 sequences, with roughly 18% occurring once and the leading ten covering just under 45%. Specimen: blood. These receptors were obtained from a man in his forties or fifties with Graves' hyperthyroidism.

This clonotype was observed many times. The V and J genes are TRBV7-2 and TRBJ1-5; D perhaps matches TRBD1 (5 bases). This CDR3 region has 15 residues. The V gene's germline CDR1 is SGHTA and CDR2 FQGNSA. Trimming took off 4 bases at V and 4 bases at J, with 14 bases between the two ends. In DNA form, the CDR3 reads TGTGCCAGCAGCTCGTGGTCGCAGGGTAATCAGCCCCAGCATTTT. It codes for CASSSWSQGNQPQHF.

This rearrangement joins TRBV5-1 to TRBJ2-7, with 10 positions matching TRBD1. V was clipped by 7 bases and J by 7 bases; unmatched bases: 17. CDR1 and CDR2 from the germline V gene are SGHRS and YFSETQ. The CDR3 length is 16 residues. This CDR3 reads CASGTDRGTAGREQYF. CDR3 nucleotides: TGCGCCAGCGGCACGGACAGGGGGACAGCGGGTCGGGAGCAGTACTTC.

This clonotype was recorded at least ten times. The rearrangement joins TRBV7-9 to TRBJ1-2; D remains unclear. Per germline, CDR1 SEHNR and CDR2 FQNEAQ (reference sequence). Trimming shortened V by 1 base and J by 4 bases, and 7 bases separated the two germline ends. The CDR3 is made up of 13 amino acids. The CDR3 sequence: CASSLEVLYGYTF. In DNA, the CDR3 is TGTGCCAGCAGCTTAGAGGTTCTCTATGGCTACACCTTC.